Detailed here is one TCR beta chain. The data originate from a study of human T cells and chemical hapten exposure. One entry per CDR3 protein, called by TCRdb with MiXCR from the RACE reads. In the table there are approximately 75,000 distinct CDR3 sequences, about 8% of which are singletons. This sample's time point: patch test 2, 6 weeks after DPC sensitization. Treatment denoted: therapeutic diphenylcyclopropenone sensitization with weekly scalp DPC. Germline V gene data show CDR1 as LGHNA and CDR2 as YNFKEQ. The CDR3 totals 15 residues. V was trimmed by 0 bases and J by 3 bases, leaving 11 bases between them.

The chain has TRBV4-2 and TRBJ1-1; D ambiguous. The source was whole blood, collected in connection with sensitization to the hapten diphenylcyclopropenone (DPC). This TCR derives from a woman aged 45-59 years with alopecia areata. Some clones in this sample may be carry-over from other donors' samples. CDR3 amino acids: CASSQDGKRDTEAFF. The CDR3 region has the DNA TGTGCCAGCAGCCAAGATGGGAAGCGGGACACTGAAGCTTTCTTT.